This passage covers 29 T cell receptor beta chains from one sample sequenced in a study of technical replicates of blood from a handful of donors. Data came from immunoSEQ multiplex PCR; TCRdb stores just in-frame clones and leaves some out. The data hold around 76,000 clones, with approximately 96% observed a single time. The sample taken for sequencing was T cells isolated from PBMCs. These receptors were collected from a human donor in good health.

The chain couples TRBV5-8 to TRBJ2-7; the D is unclear. The germline CDR1 and CDR2 sequences are SGHTS and YDEGEE. Between the trimmed V and J ends, which lost 1 base and 3 bases, there was a span of 8 bases. The CDR3 extends over 13 amino acids. In nucleotides, the CDR3 is TGTGCCAGCAGCTTGTACACGAACTACGAGCAGTACTTC. This encodes CASSLYTNYEQYF.

This clone was recorded only once. The V call is TRBV7-9, the J call TRBJ1-5; the D is unclear. The V gene lost 4 bases and the J gene lost 0 bases, with 13 bases spanning the gap. The germline gives CDR1 SEHNR, CDR2 FQNEAQ (reference sequence). The CDR3 spans 16 residues. The CDR3 sequence: CASSYGSAYSNQPQHF. Here the CDR3 DNA reads TGTGCCAGCAGCTACGGCAGCGCGTATAGCAATCAGCCCCAGCATTTT. Using reference TRBV7-9 and TRBJ1-5 for the parts outside the CDR3, the full variable domain is DTGVSQNPRHKITKRGQNVTFRCDPISEHNRLYWYRQTLGQGPEFLTYFQNEAQLEKSRLLSDRFSAERPKGSFSTLEIQRTEQGDSAMYLCASSYGSAYSNQPQHFGDGTRLSIL.

V and J are TRBV4-2 and TRBJ2-5, with a possible D match to TRBD1 (5 bases). Trimming pared 0 bases from V and 7 bases from J, leaving 24 bases between. Germline V gives CDR1 LGHNA, CDR2 YNFKEQ. The CDR3 covers 18 residues. The CDR3 region has the DNA TGTGCCAGCAGCCAAGATCGGGCAGACGGTGGGCCAAGGGGGACCCAGTACTTC. Translation: CASSQDRADGGPRGTQYF.

This chain connects TRBV4-1 to TRBJ1-1; TRBD1 might be the D (5 bases). V was pared by 4 bases and J by 7 bases, with 19 bases between. The CDR3 contains 15 residues. Germline loops: CDR1 MGHRA, CDR2 YSYEKL. CDR3 sequence (DNA): TGCGCCAGCAGCCCGATTGTGACTAGGGGTTTTGAAGCTTTCTTT. The encoded protein is CASSPIVTRGFEAFF.

The V and J genes are TRBV7-9 and TRBJ2-1, with D perhaps matching TRBD2 (5 bases). Trimming removed 3 bases at V and 5 bases at J, with 8 bases between. The CDR3 is made up of 13 amino acids. CDR1 and CDR2 (germline): SEHNR, FQNEAQ (reference sequence). The CDR3 DNA reads TGTGCCAGCAGCTTTGGACTGAACAATGAGCAGTTCTTC. Residues: CASSFGLNNEQFF.

The chain carries TRBV30 and TRBJ1-2, with TRBD1 as a possible D gene (5 bases). Germline assignment: CDR1 GTSNPN and CDR2 SVGIG (reference sequence). The CDR3 runs to 16 residues. The V gene lost 2 bases and the J gene lost 3 bases, with 19 bases spanning the gap. The CDR3 spells CAWSSLLPGWHYGYTF. CDR3 in DNA: TGTGCCTGGAGTTCCCTTCTTCCAGGGTGGCACTATGGCTACACCTTC.

This chain uses TRBV28 with TRBJ2-2, with 8 nucleotides matching TRBD2. CDR1 and CDR2 from the germline V gene are MDHEN and SYDVKM. This CDR3 has 16 amino acids. The V gene end was trimmed by 5 bases and the J gene end by 5 bases; junction bases not matched to a gene: 10. The CDR3 region has the DNA TGTGCCAGCAGTCCGGGACTAGACGGTTTGACCGGGGAGCTGTTTTTT. Its translation is CASSPGLDGLTGELFF.

The chain uses TRBV7-8 and TRBJ2-7, with 12 bases that match TRBD1. Germline V gene lookup returns CDR1 SGHVS and CDR2 FQNEAQ. Trimming took 5 bases from V and 7 from J; bases not matched to a gene: 9. The CDR3 totals 15 residues. CDR3: CASSLSRDRGREQYF. DNA for the CDR3: TGTGCCAGCAGCCTCAGTCGGGACAGGGGGCGGGAGCAGTACTTC.

V and J are TRBV4-1 and TRBJ1-2, with a possible D match to TRBD1 (5 bases). Per germline, CDR1 MGHRA and CDR2 YSYEKL. The CDR3 length is 16 residues. Trimming left V 2 bases short and J 4 bases short, with 17 bases between. For the CDR3, the DNA is TGCGCCAGCAGCCAACCTAGACAGCCTCGAAGCTATGGCTACACCTTC. Protein: CASSQPRQPRSYGYTF.

The chain uses TRBV15 and TRBJ2-2, with unresolved D. Germline V lookup: CDR1 LNHNV, CDR2 YYDKDF (reference sequence). V was trimmed by 0 bases and J by 2 bases, leaving 10 bases between them. This CDR3 is built from 16 residues. CDR3 in amino acids: CATSRDAAANTGELFF. In DNA form, the CDR3 reads TGTGCCACCAGCAGAGATGCGGCAGCAAACACCGGGGAGCTGTTTTTT. Complete variable domain (other parts from reference TRBV15 and TRBJ2-2): DAMVIQNPRYQVTQFGKPVTLSCSQTLNHNVMYWYQQKSSQAPKLLFHYYDKDFNNEADTPDNFQSRRPNTSFCFLDIRSPGLGDTAMYLCATSRDAAANTGELFFGEGSRLTVL.

The chain employs TRBV7-9 and TRBJ2-3, with a possible D match to TRBD2 (6 bases). Germline V CDR1 and CDR2: SEHNR, FQNEAQ (reference sequence). Trimming stripped 1 base from V and 2 bases from J, with 10 bases between. This CDR3 spans 15 amino acids. Here the CDR3 DNA reads TGTGCCAGCAGCTTAGTAGCGGACTCCACAGATACGCAGTATTTT. This encodes CASSLVADSTDTQYF.

The chain employs TRBV7-9 and TRBJ1-3; TRBD1 matches at 10 bases. This CDR3 comprises 18 residues. Trimming took 5 bases from V and 0 from J; bases not matched to a gene: 10. The V gene's germline CDR1 is SEHNR and CDR2 FQNEAQ (reference sequence). Here the CDR3 DNA reads TGTGCCAGCAGCCCACGCGGGACAGGGGAAAGCTCTGGAAACACCATATATTTT. Translated: CASSPRGTGESSGNTIYF.

The rearrangement uses TRBV19 and TRBJ2-2, with TRBD2 matching 7 bases. The CDR3 length is 14 residues. J lost 2 bases, V lost 4 bases, and 1 base had no gene match. Germline CDR1 LNHDA, CDR2 SQIVND (reference sequence). In nucleotides, the CDR3 is TGTGCCAGTAGTACTAGCGGTAACACCGGGGAGCTGTTTTTT. It yields the protein CASSTSGNTGELFF. Combining the CDR3 with reference TRBV19 and TRBJ2-2 gives the whole variable domain DGGITQSPKYLFRKEGQNVTLSCEQNLNHDAMYWYRQDPGQGLRLIYYSQIVNDFQKGDIAEGYSVSREKKESFPLTVTSAQKNPTAFYLCASSTSGNTGELFFGEGSRLTVL.

The rearrangement uses TRBV7-2 and TRBJ2-6, with D perhaps matching TRBD1 (6 bases). With 3 bases removed from V and 0 bases from J, the gap between germline ends came to 9 bases. This CDR3 is built from 16 residues. The germline CDR1 and CDR2 sequences are SGHTA and FQGNSA. The CDR3 DNA sequence: TGTGCCAGCAGCTTGGACAGTTTCTCTGGGGCCAACGTCCTGACTTTC. Its translation: CASSLDSFSGANVLTF.

The chain joins TRBV9 to TRBJ2-7; 9 bases match TRBD2. The CDR3 totals 15 residues. Germline loops: CDR1 SGDLS, CDR2 YYNGEE. With 3 bases clipped from V and 0 bases from J, the junction kept 4 bases outside the gene matches. The CDR3 coding sequence is TGTGCCAGCAGCGCCCATAGCGGGGGCTCCTACGAGCAGTACTTC. This sequence encodes CASSAHSGGSYEQYF.

The J gene is TRBJ2-6, the V gene TRBV7-9; TRBD1 matches 7 bases. This CDR3 contains 19 residues. Germline V gene data show CDR1 as SEHNR and CDR2 as FQNEAQ (reference sequence). V dropped 5 bases and J dropped 0; count of bases not matched to a gene: 13. This chain's CDR3 is CASSLYGQAESSGANVLTF. The CDR3 DNA follows: TGTGCCAGCAGCCTCTACGGACAGGCCGAAAGCTCTGGGGCCAACGTCCTGACTTTC.

The chain uses TRBV7-9 and TRBJ2-7; 13 bases align to TRBD2. CDR1 is SEHNR and CDR2 is FQNEAQ in the germline V gene (reference sequence). This CDR3 contains 14 residues. Trimming took 5 bases from V and 6 from J; bases not matched to a gene: 4. The CDR3: CASSPLAGGLEQYF. The CDR3 DNA is TGTGCCAGCAGCCCACTAGCGGGGGGGCTCGAGCAGTACTTC.

V and J are TRBV6-5 and TRBJ2-7, with TRBD1 as a possible D gene (5 bases). Germline CDR1 MNHEY, CDR2 SVGAGI. V lost 5 bases and J lost 7, with 15 bases in between. The CDR3 consists of 13 residues. CDR3 sequence (DNA): TGTGCCAGCAGTACCGGATTATCAGGGGAGCAGTACTTC. Its translation is CASSTGLSGEQYF.

V gene TRBV7-9 combines with J gene TRBJ1-2, with D uncertain. This CDR3 region has 12 residues. Looked up from germline, CDR1 is SEHNR and CDR2 is FQNEAQ (reference sequence). V was trimmed by 0 bases and J by 8 bases, leaving 7 bases between them. CDR3 in DNA: TGTGCCAGCAGCTTAGCAGGGAGCGGCTACACCTTC. Its protein is CASSLAGSGYTF.

The chain couples TRBV11-2 to TRBJ2-2; D remains ambiguous. V lost 1 base, J lost 7 bases, and 16 bases lay in between. The V gene's germline CDR1 is SGHAT and CDR2 FQNNGV. CDR3 length equals 16 residues. CDR3 protein: CASSLGPTTLGGELFF. CDR3 nucleotides: TGTGCCAGCAGCTTAGGCCCCACTACCCTCGGCGGGGAGCTGTTTTTT.

The chain couples TRBV6-5 to TRBJ2-3, with a possible D match to TRBD2 (5 bases). The ends were cut back, 8 bases at V and 5 bases at J, with 5 bases in the middle. Germline loops: CDR1 MNHEY, CDR2 SVGAGI. The CDR3 contains 10 residues. The CDR3 DNA is TGTGCCAGCCGGGGAGATACGCAGTATTTT. Translated, it gives CASRGDTQYF.

V is TRBV19 and J is TRBJ1-1, with TRBD1 as a possible D gene (6 bases). With 7 bases removed from V and 4 bases from J, the gap between germline ends came to 19 bases. The CDR3 contains 15 residues. Germline CDR1 and CDR2: LNHDA and SQIVND (reference sequence). CDR3 loop: CASNFWVQGPTEAFF. CDR3 DNA: TGTGCCAGTAACTTCTGGGTACAGGGACCCACTGAAGCTTTCTTT.

V gene TRBV7-9 combines with J gene TRBJ2-7; 8 bases are shared with TRBD1. Germline assignment: CDR1 SEHNR and CDR2 FQNEAQ (reference sequence). CDR3 size: 14 residues. With V trimmed by 3 bases and J by 6 bases, 7 bases remained unmatched. The CDR3 region is CASSLGAGGFEQYF. For the CDR3, the DNA is TGTGCCAGCAGCTTGGGGGCAGGGGGCTTCGAGCAGTACTTC.

In this sample, this clone turned up once. The chain couples TRBV19 to TRBJ1-1; no reliable D call. This CDR3 region has 13 residues. V shed 6 bases and J shed 5 bases, with 13 bases lying between them. Germline V gene sequence: CDR1 LNHDA, CDR2 SQIVND (reference sequence). Here the CDR3 DNA reads TGTGCCAGTAGGCATATGGTGGAGACTGAAGCTTTCTTT. It is translated as CASRHMVETEAFF.

The chain has TRBV29-1 and TRBJ2-7, with 11 bases identical to TRBD2. Germline V gene lookup returns CDR1 SQVTM and CDR2 ANQGSEA. The CDR3 is 14 residues long. Germline trimming cut 5 bases from V and 1 base from J; bases unmatched to any gene: 4. As DNA, the CDR3 is TGCAGCGTTCGGGGGACTAGCGGTTCCTACGAGCAGTACTTC. Protein sequence: CSVRGTSGSYEQYF.

This chain connects TRBV2 to TRBJ2-2; 11 bases agree with TRBD2. This CDR3 is built from 15 residues. Germline V gene sequence: CDR1 SNHLY, CDR2 FYNNEI. V shed 5 bases, J shed 5 bases, and the junction held 4 bases outside the gene matches. The CDR3 loop reads CASSQLAGDTGELFF. Written as DNA, the CDR3 is TGTGCCAGCAGTCAACTAGCGGGAGATACCGGGGAGCTGTTTTTT. Full variable domain (rest looked up from reference TRBV2 and TRBJ2-2): EPEVTQTPSHQVTQMGQEVILRCVPISNHLYFYWYRQILGQKVEFLVSFYNNEISEKSEIFDDQFSVERPDGSNFTLKIRSTKLEDSAMYFCASSQLAGDTGELFFGEGSRLTVL.

The chain employs TRBV4-1 and TRBJ2-7; the match to TRBD2 covers 8 bases. Germline V gene sequence: CDR1 MGHRA, CDR2 YSYEKL. This CDR3 contains 16 residues. The V gene end was trimmed by 1 base and the J gene end by 0 bases; junction bases not matched to a gene: 5. The CDR3, as DNA: TGCGCCAGCAGCCAAGGTGGGCTAGCGGGCTCCTACGAGCAGTACTTC. Its protein is CASSQGGLAGSYEQYF.

The chain links TRBV19 to TRBJ2-5, with D maybe TRBD2 (5 bases). Trimming stripped 5 bases from V and 3 bases from J, with 7 bases between. CDR1 and CDR2 from the germline V gene are LNHDA and SQIVND (reference sequence). The CDR3 loop spans 12 amino acids. The chain's CDR3 is CASSEGKETQYF. CDR3 DNA: TGTGCCAGTAGTGAGGGAAAAGAGACCCAGTACTTC. The complete variable domain, with remaining parts taken from reference TRBV19 and TRBJ2-5, reads DGGITQSPKYLFRKEGQNVTLSCEQNLNHDAMYWYRQDPGQGLRLIYYSQIVNDFQKGDIAEGYSVSREKKESFPLTVTSAQKNPTAFYLCASSEGKETQYFGPGTRLLVL.

The chain couples TRBV6-1 to TRBJ2-3; the match to TRBD1 covers 7 bases. CDR1 is MNHNS, CDR2 SASEGT, per germline. The CDR3 consists of 16 residues. V was pared by 0 bases and J by 8 bases, with 11 bases of the junction left unmatched. The CDR3 DNA reads TGTGCCAGCAGTGAAGCGACACCTCGGACAGGCTCTACGCAGTATTTT. Translating it yields CASSEATPRTGSTQYF.